This T cell receptor (beta chain) was identified in a study of T cells after posttransplantation cyclophosphamide. Notes on the study in general: After PTCy, TRB diversity resembled that of CNI/methotrexate controls. Later blood repertoires were often dominated by clones from the donor CD8+ memory compartment. Skin or GI-infiltrating T cells shared few TRB sequences with blood.

Comments on this clone: Its antigen is not known.

The germline V gene has CDR1 SEHNR and CDR2 FQNEAQ (reference sequence). With 1 base clipped from V and 11 bases from J, the junction kept 5 bases outside the gene matches. The length of the CDR3 is 13 residues. The naive gate required viable CD3+CD4+ or CD3+CD8+ cells with CCR7+CD45RA+CD45RO-CD95-CD27+CD28+ phenotype. The repertoire was sequenced with immunoSEQ multiplex PCR; TCRdb's copy has only in-frame clones and lacks some. The sample carries about 1,500 clones, approximately 97% recorded once. The chain has TRBV7-9 and TRBJ1-1; 9 bases line up with TRBD1. The sample comprised naive CD8+ T cells sorted from PBMCs. This TCR derives from a woman aged 55-75 years in good health, CMV-negative, and a related stem cell transplant donor. CDR3 coding DNA: TGTGCCAGCAGCTTAGTTGGGACAGGGTCCGCTTTCTTT. Its translation is CASSLVGTGSAFF.